Listed below are T cell receptor beta chains from one sample, sequenced in a study of long-term antiretroviral therapy in people with HIV. Clones were read by immunoSEQ multiplex PCR, and TCRdb kept only the in-frame ones, dropping some. The data show about 25,000 clones, with about 86% seen just once and roughly 15% held by the top ten. Sequencing used unsorted PBMCs, obtained 1.2 years after starting antiretroviral therapy. The origin of the receptors is a man aged 45 to 65 with HIV. Both conserved end residues are part of each CDR3. A D gene is named only where the DNA matches it firmly. Expanded clones are given a class, and other clones once, few, many or no size at all.

v_gene: TRBV5-1; d_gene: TRBD1; abundance: -; j_gene: TRBJ1-5; CDR3nt: TGCGCCAGCAGCTTGGGGGGGACAGGGGGCAATCAGCCCCAGCATTTT; CDR3aa: CASSLGGTGGNQPQHF
v_gene: TRBV19; d_gene: TRBD1; abundance: -; j_gene: TRBJ1-5; CDR3nt: TGTGCCAGTAGTATTCGTGACAGGGGGCTAAAAAACAATCAGCCCCAGCATTTT; CDR3aa: CASSIRDRGLKNNQPQHF
v_gene: TRBV7-9; d_gene: -; abundance: once; j_gene: TRBJ1-1; CDR3nt: TGTGCCAGCAGTGTGGGGTTAGGGCCGGAGACTGAAGCTTTCTTT; CDR3aa: CASSVGLGPETEAFF
v_gene: TRBV6-5; d_gene: -; abundance: -; j_gene: TRBJ1-1; CDR3nt: TGTGCCAGCAGTTACTCGACGGGGGCCAGCCCTGAAGCTTTCTTT; CDR3aa: CASSYSTGASPEAFF
v_gene: TRBV29-1; d_gene: TRBD1; abundance: -; j_gene: TRBJ1-1; CDR3nt: TGCAGCTCCCGTGAGGGGGCCTCTGAAGCTTTCTTT; CDR3aa: CSSREGASEAFF
v_gene: TRBV5-1; d_gene: TRBD1; abundance: few; j_gene: TRBJ1-2; CDR3nt: TGCGCCAGCAGCATCGGGACAGCCAACTATGGCTACACCTTC; CDR3aa: CASSIGTANYGYTF
v_gene: TRBV5-5; d_gene: TRBD1; abundance: -; j_gene: TRBJ1-1; CDR3nt: TGTGCCAGCAGCGCGGGACAGGGGGCTTGGACTGAAGCTTTCTTT; CDR3aa: CASSAGQGAWTEAFF
v_gene: TRBV6-5; d_gene: TRBD1; abundance: once; j_gene: TRBJ1-2; CDR3nt: TGTGCCAGCAGTTCGCCGACAGGGGAGGACTATGGCTACACCTTC; CDR3aa: CASSSPTGEDYGYTF
v_gene: TRBV19; d_gene: -; abundance: -; j_gene: TRBJ2-7; CDR3nt: TGTGCCAGTAGGGCCCGGGGGTCCTACGATGAGCAGTACTTC; CDR3aa: CASRARGSYDEQYF
v_gene: TRBV28; d_gene: -; abundance: -; j_gene: TRBJ2-5; CDR3nt: TGTGCCAGCAGTATCGCGCAGGTGCAAGAGACCCAGTACTTC; CDR3aa: CASSIAQVQETQYF
v_gene: TRBV11-2; d_gene: -; abundance: few; j_gene: TRBJ2-7; CDR3nt: TGTGCCAGCAGCTTAGGTAACACCTACTACGAGCAGTACTTC; CDR3aa: CASSLGNTYYEQYF
v_gene: TRBV6-1; d_gene: -; abundance: -; j_gene: TRBJ2-3; CDR3nt: TGTGCCAGCAGTGGCGGGCCACCGCGCACAGATACGCAGTATTTT; CDR3aa: CASSGGPPRTDTQYF
v_gene: TRBV28; d_gene: -; abundance: -; j_gene: TRBJ1-5; CDR3nt: TGTGCCACCGAGGAGCGTCGTTTTTATAGCAATCAGCCCCAGCATTTT; CDR3aa: CATEERRFYSNQPQHF
v_gene: TRBV7-2; d_gene: TRBD2; abundance: -; j_gene: TRBJ2-7; CDR3nt: TGTGCCAGCGCCCCGACTAGCGGGGGCCACTACGAGCAGTACTTC; CDR3aa: CASAPTSGGHYEQYF
v_gene: TRBV23-1; d_gene: -; abundance: -; j_gene: TRBJ2-2; CDR3nt: TGCGCCAGCAGTCAATCGAGGCAGCCCGCGGGGAACACCGGGGAGCTGTTTTTT; CDR3aa: CASSQSRQPAGNTGELFF
v_gene: TRBV7-2; d_gene: -; abundance: once; j_gene: TRBJ2-6; CDR3nt: TGTGCCAGCAGCTTCGGCGGGGCAGTGAGCTCTGGGGCCAACGTCCTGACTTTC; CDR3aa: CASSFGGAVSSGANVLTF
v_gene: TRBV15; d_gene: -; abundance: -; j_gene: TRBJ2-3; CDR3nt: TGTGCCACCAGCAGAGTCCGGATAGTTCCAGATACGCAGTATTTT; CDR3aa: CATSRVRIVPDTQYF
v_gene: TRBV18; d_gene: -; abundance: -; j_gene: TRBJ1-1; CDR3nt: TGTGCCAGCTCACCCTTGGGGGGGGCCACTGAAGCTTTCTTT; CDR3aa: CASSPLGGATEAFF
v_gene: TRBV6-1; d_gene: -; abundance: -; j_gene: TRBJ2-7; CDR3nt: TGTGCCAGCAGTACCGGGACCCTCTCCTACGAGCAGTACTTC; CDR3aa: CASSTGTLSYEQYF
v_gene: TRBV28; d_gene: -; abundance: once; j_gene: TRBJ1-2; CDR3nt: TGTGCCAGCAGTCCCCGAACAGGGCTATATGGCTACACCTTC; CDR3aa: CASSPRTGLYGYTF
v_gene: TRBV29-1; d_gene: -; abundance: -; j_gene: TRBJ1-2; CDR3nt: TGCAGCGTTGAAGGCTCTTTGCCTGGCTACACCTTC; CDR3aa: CSVEGSLPGYTF
v_gene: TRBV4-1; d_gene: -; abundance: -; j_gene: TRBJ1-1; CDR3nt: TGCGCCAGCAGCCCCGGGACGTGGGAGAACACTGAAGCTTTCTTT; CDR3aa: CASSPGTWENTEAFF
v_gene: TRBV6-5; d_gene: -; abundance: -; j_gene: TRBJ1-6; CDR3nt: TGTGCCAGCAGTTACTCGGAAGACTATAATTCACCCCTCCACTTT; CDR3aa: CASSYSEDYNSPLHF
v_gene: TRBV28; d_gene: TRBD1; abundance: few; j_gene: TRBJ1-2; CDR3nt: TGTGCCGGAGAGGGGGCAGGAAGATATGGCTACACCTTC; CDR3aa: CAGEGAGRYGYTF
v_gene: TRBV10-1; d_gene: TRBD2; abundance: -; j_gene: TRBJ2-2; CDR3nt: TGCGCCAGCACCCCCGGGGAAGCGGGGGGCCGAAACACCGGGGAGCTGTTTTTT; CDR3aa: CASTPGEAGGRNTGELFF
v_gene: TRBV27; d_gene: TRBD1; abundance: -; j_gene: TRBJ2-7; CDR3nt: TGTGCCAGCACCCGGACAGGGGGCTCCTACGAGCAGTACTTC; CDR3aa: CASTRTGGSYEQYF
v_gene: TRBV25-1; d_gene: TRBD2; abundance: few; j_gene: TRBJ2-2; CDR3nt: TGTGCCAGCAGTGAATGGGTAGCGGGGACCGGGGAGCTGTTTTTT; CDR3aa: CASSEWVAGTGELFF
v_gene: TRBV23-1; d_gene: TRBD1; abundance: -; j_gene: TRBJ1-2; CDR3nt: TGCGCCAGCAGTCACTTCCGACAGGGGGCGGCAGATGGCTACACCTTC; CDR3aa: CASSHFRQGAADGYTF
v_gene: TRBV2; d_gene: TRBD1; abundance: -; j_gene: TRBJ1-1; CDR3nt: TGTGCCACGCTAGGACAGGCGGCTATGAACACTGAAGCTTTCTTT; CDR3aa: CATLGQAAMNTEAFF
v_gene: TRBV5-1; d_gene: -; abundance: -; j_gene: TRBJ2-7; CDR3nt: TGCGCCAGCAGCTTGGGATACGAGCAGTACTTC; CDR3aa: CASSLGYEQYF
v_gene: TRBV28; d_gene: TRBD1; abundance: -; j_gene: TRBJ1-3; CDR3nt: TGTGCCAGCAGATCCGACAGGGTCTCTGGAAACACCATATATTTT; CDR3aa: CASRSDRVSGNTIYF
v_gene: TRBV5-1; d_gene: -; abundance: -; j_gene: TRBJ2-3; CDR3nt: TGCGCCAGCAGCTTGGGGGGAGATACGCAGTATTTT; CDR3aa: CASSLGGDTQYF
v_gene: TRBV7-2; d_gene: -; abundance: -; j_gene: TRBJ1-3; CDR3nt: TGTGCCAGCAGCTTAGTCAGGATCTCTGGAAACACCATATATTTT; CDR3aa: CASSLVRISGNTIYF
v_gene: TRBV6-5; d_gene: -; abundance: -; j_gene: TRBJ1-2; CDR3nt: TGTGCCAGCAGTTACTCCCAGACAGGTCCCAGCTATGGCTACACCTTC; CDR3aa: CASSYSQTGPSYGYTF
v_gene: TRBV12-2; d_gene: -; abundance: -; j_gene: TRBJ1-2; CDR3nt: TGTGCAAGTCGCTTAATTTTGGACCTCTTCCATGGCTACACCTTC; CDR3aa: CASRLILDLFHGYTF
v_gene: TRBV30; d_gene: TRBD2; abundance: -; j_gene: TRBJ2-5; CDR3nt: TGTGCCCCCTACAGAGCGGGGGGACTAGAGCAAGAGACCCAGTACTTC; CDR3aa: CAPYRAGGLEQETQYF
v_gene: TRBV19; d_gene: -; abundance: -; j_gene: TRBJ1-2; CDR3nt: TGTGCCAGTAGTACGCAGAACTATGGCTACACCTTC; CDR3aa: CASSTQNYGYTF
v_gene: TRBV6-5; d_gene: -; abundance: -; j_gene: TRBJ1-1; CDR3nt: -; CDR3aa: CASSTSTGMNTEAFF
v_gene: TRBV6-1; d_gene: -; abundance: few; j_gene: TRBJ1-5; CDR3nt: TGTGCCAGCAGGTTTTATAGCAATCAGCCCCAGCATTTT; CDR3aa: CASRFYSNQPQHF
v_gene: TRBV19; d_gene: -; abundance: -; j_gene: TRBJ1-2; CDR3nt: TGTGCCAGTAGTTCTTACGGGGCCAGCTATGGCTACACCTTC; CDR3aa: CASSSYGASYGYTF
v_gene: TRBV27; d_gene: -; abundance: few; j_gene: TRBJ2-7; CDR3nt: TGTGCCAGCCTCTCCTACGAGCAGTACTTC; CDR3aa: CASLSYEQYF
v_gene: TRBV19; d_gene: -; abundance: -; j_gene: TRBJ1-2; CDR3nt: TGTGCCAGTACCCCAACAGGGTACGGCTACACCTTC; CDR3aa: CASTPTGYGYTF
v_gene: TRBV4-3; d_gene: -; abundance: -; j_gene: TRBJ2-3; CDR3nt: TGCGCCAGCAGCCAAGATTGGGGAGGGGGGCCGGCAGATACGCAGTATTTT; CDR3aa: CASSQDWGGGPADTQYF
v_gene: TRBV4-1; d_gene: -; abundance: -; j_gene: TRBJ1-1; CDR3nt: TGCGCCAGCAGCCAAGAGAGTTTAGGAAAATGGGGGGCCTATGAAGCTTTCTTT; CDR3aa: CASSQESLGKWGAYEAFF
v_gene: TRBV12-1; d_gene: -; abundance: -; j_gene: TRBJ1-5; CDR3nt: TGTGCCAGCAACTTATCGGGACGTCGCAATCAGCCCCAGCATTTT; CDR3aa: CASNLSGRRNQPQHF
v_gene: TRBV18; d_gene: -; abundance: few; j_gene: TRBJ2-1; CDR3nt: TGTGCCAGCTCACCTCAGGGTGGGTTTAGGGTTGAGCAGTTCTTC; CDR3aa: CASSPQGGFRVEQFF
v_gene: TRBV29-1; d_gene: -; abundance: -; j_gene: TRBJ2-3; CDR3nt: TGCAGCGTTAGGAGCGGCCGCACAGATACGCAGTATTTT; CDR3aa: CSVRSGRTDTQYF
v_gene: TRBV27; d_gene: -; abundance: -; j_gene: TRBJ1-2; CDR3nt: TGTGCCAGCAGTTTGACGTGGGGACTTAACTATGGCTACACCTTC; CDR3aa: CASSLTWGLNYGYTF
v_gene: TRBV30; d_gene: -; abundance: once; j_gene: TRBJ2-3; CDR3nt: TGTGCCTGCCCCGACCCCCCTAGCACAGATACGCAGTATTTT; CDR3aa: CACPDPPSTDTQYF
v_gene: TRBV6-4; d_gene: -; abundance: -; j_gene: TRBJ2-3; CDR3nt: TGTGCCAGCAGTGCCCTCTTTACAGATACGCAGTATTTT; CDR3aa: CASSALFTDTQYF
v_gene: TRBV5-5; d_gene: -; abundance: -; j_gene: TRBJ1-2; CDR3nt: TGTGCCAGCAGCTTGGGATCCTATGGCTACACCTTC; CDR3aa: CASSLGSYGYTF
v_gene: TRBV7-8; d_gene: -; abundance: -; j_gene: TRBJ1-4; CDR3nt: TGTGCCAGCAGCGCCCTAAGAGGAGGGATTGAAAAACTGTTTTTT; CDR3aa: CASSALRGGIEKLFF
v_gene: TRBV2; d_gene: -; abundance: -; j_gene: TRBJ2-1; CDR3nt: TGTGCCAGCGGGCAGGGGTACAATGAGCAGTTCTTC; CDR3aa: CASGQGYNEQFF